A single sample is the source of the 3 T cell receptor beta chains below, sequenced in a study of CD8 T cells in Susac syndrome. Random hexamers served to reverse transcribe about 0.45 to 1 ug RNA. Each CDR3 protein is one row after TCRdb ran MiXCR on the immunoSEQ multiplex PCR reads. The data hold approximately 160,000 distinct CDR3 sequences, with roughly 95% observed a single time. What was sequenced was CD4+ T cells from PBMCs. These receptors were taken from a human donor with Susac syndrome.

The chain joins TRBV12-3 or TRBV12-4 to TRBJ2-1; D unresolved. The ends were cut back, 5 bases at V and 12 bases at J, with 23 bases in the middle. CDR3 size: 15 residues. The CDR3 coding sequence is TGTGCCAGCAGTCCCCCGGCGCAGATCGCAATGACGCAGTTCTTC. This gives the protein CASSPPAQIAMTQFF.

The gene calls are TRBV20-1 and TRBJ1-2; D perhaps matches TRBD1 (6 bases). CDR1 and CDR2 (germline): DFQATT, SNEGSKA (reference sequence). The CDR3 runs to 13 residues. Trimming shortened V by 3 bases and J by 4 bases, and 12 bases separated the two germline ends. CDR3 sequence reads: CSASGQTLYGYTF. The CDR3 bases are TGCAGTGCTAGTGGACAGACTCTCTATGGCTACACCTTC.

In its sample, this clonotype was seen a few times. The V gene is TRBV29-1, the J gene TRBJ2-5; D may be TRBD1 (5 bases). Germline CDR1 reads SQVTM; CDR2 reads ANQGSEA. Trimming removed 5 bases from V and 3 bases from J, with 10 bases in between. The CDR3 runs 12 residues. The CDR3 nucleotides read TGCAGCGTTCGCAGGGCCGAAGAGACCCAGTACTTC. This encodes CSVRRAEETQYF.